A selection of T cell receptor beta chains follows, all from one sample in a study of blood T cell repertoires in COVID-19. TCRdb keeps only in-frame clones here, not all; method: immunoSEQ multiplex PCR. The sample consists of some 110,000 clones, about 91% of them appearing once. Specimen: peripheral blood. The receptors stem from a human donor in a cohort sampled during active COVID-19. Each CDR3 is given with its conserved first and last residue. A D gene is named only where the DNA matches it firmly. Clone size is not always given. Where it is, it says once, few, many or a class for expanded clones.

clone_size: .
d_call: TRBD1
j_call: TRBJ1-5
v_call: TRBV9
cdr3_aa: CASSVAISRGQNALPFNQPQHF
cdr3_nt: TGTGCCAGCAGCGTAGCGATATCGCGGGGACAGAACGCTCTCCCGTTCAATCAGCCCCAGCATTTT

clone_size: .
d_call: .
j_call: TRBJ1-1
v_call: TRBV28
cdr3_aa: CASTPTENTEAFF
cdr3_nt: TGTGCCAGCACCCCGACAGAGAACACTGAAGCTTTCTTT

clone_size: .
d_call: TRBD2
j_call: TRBJ2-7
v_call: TRBV4-2
cdr3_aa: CASSYERGGYEQYF
cdr3_nt: TGTGCCAGCAGCTATGAGCGGGGGGGCTACGAGCAGTACTTC

clone_size: .
d_call: .
j_call: TRBJ2-1
v_call: TRBV27
cdr3_aa: CASSLRDNSYNEQFF
cdr3_nt: TGTGCCAGCAGTTTACGGGACAACTCCTACAATGAGCAGTTCTTC

clone_size: .
d_call: .
j_call: TRBJ2-3
v_call: TRBV7-2
cdr3_aa: CASSEWGTTSTDTQYF
cdr3_nt: TGTGCCAGCAGCGAGTGGGGCACTACTAGCACAGATACGCAGTATTTT

clone_size: .
d_call: TRBD2
j_call: TRBJ2-3
v_call: TRBV27
cdr3_aa: CASSLGGGSTDTQYF
cdr3_nt: TGTGCCAGCAGTTTAGGCGGGGGTAGCACAGATACGCAGTATTTT

clone_size: .
d_call: .
j_call: TRBJ2-5
v_call: TRBV6-5
cdr3_aa: CASSYSLGETQYF
cdr3_nt: TGTGCCAGCAGTTACTCACTAGGGGAGACCCAGTACTTC

clone_size: .
d_call: .
j_call: TRBJ1-2
v_call: TRBV7-2
cdr3_aa: CASSLAKGSSGYTF
cdr3_nt: TGTGCCAGCAGCTTAGCGAAGGGGTCCAGCGGCTACACCTTC

clone_size: .
d_call: TRBD2
j_call: TRBJ2-1
v_call: TRBV9
cdr3_aa: CASTPGLAVYNEQFF
cdr3_nt: TGTGCCAGCACCCCAGGACTAGCGGTTTACAATGAGCAGTTCTTC

clone_size: .
d_call: .
j_call: TRBJ2-7
v_call: TRBV7-9
cdr3_aa: CASSPNYEQYF
cdr3_nt: TGTGCCAGCAGCCCCAACTACGAGCAGTACTTC

clone_size: .
d_call: TRBD1
j_call: TRBJ1-3
v_call: TRBV4-1
cdr3_aa: CASSRTGATGNTIYF
cdr3_nt: TGCGCCAGCAGCAGAACAGGGGCGACGGGAAACACCATATATTTT

clone_size: .
d_call: .
j_call: TRBJ2-3
v_call: TRBV6-4
cdr3_aa: CASSPGDTDTQYF
cdr3_nt: TGTGCCAGCAGCCCGGGGGACACAGATACGCAGTATTTT

clone_size: .
d_call: TRBD2
j_call: TRBJ2-2
v_call: TRBV4-2
cdr3_aa: CASSRRLAGVGTGELFF
cdr3_nt: TGTGCCAGCAGCCGGAGACTAGCGGGAGTGGGCACCGGGGAGCTGTTTTTT

clone_size: .
d_call: TRBD1
j_call: TRBJ1-2
v_call: TRBV3-1/TRBV3-2
cdr3_aa: CASSPRTGEMSGYTF
cdr3_nt: TGTGCCAGCAGCCCGCGGACAGGGGAGATGAGCGGCTACACCTTC

clone_size: once
d_call: .
j_call: TRBJ1-2
v_call: TRBV6-5
cdr3_aa: CASSPDSFTNYGYTF
cdr3_nt: TGTGCCAGCAGTCCAGACAGCTTTACTAACTATGGCTACACCTTC

clone_size: .
d_call: TRBD2
j_call: TRBJ2-5
v_call: TRBV30
cdr3_aa: CAWSVQSGASGGYF
cdr3_nt: TGTGCCTGGAGTGTACAGTCGGGAGCTAGCGGGGGGTACTTC

clone_size: .
d_call: .
j_call: TRBJ2-2
v_call: TRBV14
cdr3_aa: CASSHRLPSSYAGELFF
cdr3_nt: TGTGCCAGCAGCCATCGCCTCCCTAGTAGTTATGCCGGGGAGCTGTTTTTT

clone_size: .
d_call: .
j_call: TRBJ2-3
v_call: TRBV9
cdr3_aa: CASSVGHTTDTQYF
cdr3_nt: TGTGCCAGCAGCGTGGGGCACACCACAGATACGCAGTATTTT

clone_size: .
d_call: TRBD2
j_call: TRBJ2-1
v_call: TRBV9
cdr3_aa: CASSVGGLADEQFF
cdr3_nt: TGTGCCAGCAGCGTAGGAGGACTAGCGGATGAGCAGTTCTTC

clone_size: once
d_call: TRBD1
j_call: TRBJ1-2
v_call: TRBV27
cdr3_aa: CASSLSRGQGEASYGYTF
cdr3_nt: TGTGCCAGCAGTTTATCGAGGGGGCAGGGGGAGGCTTCCTATGGCTACACCTTC

clone_size: .
d_call: TRBD1
j_call: TRBJ2-7
v_call: TRBV14
cdr3_aa: CASSQELPGQGVHEQYF
cdr3_nt: TGTGCCAGCAGCCAAGAACTGCCGGGACAGGGGGTCCACGAGCAGTACTTC

clone_size: .
d_call: TRBD1
j_call: TRBJ2-7
v_call: TRBV6-2/TRBV6-3
cdr3_aa: CASSYGDSLYEQYF
cdr3_nt: TGTGCCAGCAGTTACGGGGACAGCCTATACGAGCAGTACTTC

clone_size: .
d_call: TRBD2
j_call: TRBJ2-7
v_call: TRBV6-5
cdr3_aa: CASSPGLAGVYEQYF
cdr3_nt: TGTGCCAGCAGCCCGGGACTAGCGGGAGTCTACGAGCAGTACTTC